The 7 T cell receptor beta chains below were found in one sample sequenced in a study of T cells in Graves' hyperthyroidism and ophthalmopathy. TCR beta CDR3 region amplification was performed from RNA transcripts. The primer set for the first-round RT-PCR of the TCR CDR3 was HTBI. TCRdb re-called the multiplex PCR reads through MiXCR, storing one row per CDR3 protein. The sample has about 520,000 distinct CDR3 sequences; around 22% are singletons. Sequences were obtained from blood. These receptor sequences come from a woman younger than 45 with Graves' ophthalmopathy.

This clonotype was counted ten times or more. The chain uses TRBV20-1 and TRBJ2-7; D may be TRBD2 (5 bases). This CDR3 is built from 13 residues. V was pared by 3 bases and J by 2 bases, with 11 bases between. Germline V gene sequence: CDR1 DFQATT, CDR2 SNEGSKA (reference sequence). CDR3 sequence (DNA): TGCAGTGCTAGCGGGAACTCCCCCTACGAGCAGTACTTC. It is translated as CSASGNSPYEQYF.

This sequence joins TRBV6-1 and TRBJ2-7; 10 bases line up with TRBD1. The length of the CDR3 is 17 residues. CDR1 and CDR2 from the germline V gene are MNHNS and SASEGT. Trimming removed 1 base from V and 0 bases from J; junction bases left unmatched: 6. The CDR3 protein is CASSEEGTGASSYEQYF. The CDR3 DNA is TGTGCCAGCAGTGAAGAGGGGACAGGGGCTAGCTCCTACGAGCAGTACTTC.

This clonotype was seen only a few times. The chain joins TRBV7-2 to TRBJ1-3, with D hard to call. The CDR3 loop spans 14 amino acids. V was pared by 2 bases and J by 2 bases, with 7 bases between. Per the germline V gene, CDR1 is SGHTA and CDR2 is FQGNSA. The CDR3 here is CASSLTLTGNTIYF. The CDR3, as DNA: TGTGCCAGCAGCTTAACACTTACTGGAAACACCATATATTTT.

This clonotype was recorded at least ten times. The CDR3 is CASSSPGPSMGYTF. In DNA form, the CDR3 reads TGTGCCAGCAGTTCCCCGGGTCCGTCGATGGGCTACACCTTC. The V gene is TRBV12-3 or TRBV12-4, the J gene TRBJ1-2; D is uncertain. The CDR3 runs 14 residues. The V gene lost 4 bases and the J gene lost 8 bases, with 17 bases spanning the gap.

This clonotype was picked up many times. The genes are TRBV6-2 or TRBV6-3 and TRBJ2-6; maybe TRBD2 (6 bases). CDR1 is MNHEY, CDR2 SVGEGT, per germline. CDR3 length equals 17 residues. Deletions cut 0 bases from V and 0 bases from J, with 9 bases between. CDR3 sequence: CASSYSSGYSGANVLTF. CDR3 DNA sequence: TGTGCCAGCAGTTACTCGAGCGGGTACTCTGGGGCCAACGTCCTGACTTTC.

The rearrangement uses TRBV28 and TRBJ2-2, with TRBD2 matching over 7 bases. This CDR3 is 16 amino acids long. The junction had 9 bases not matched to a gene; V was cut back by 5 bases and J by 3 bases. Germline V lookup: CDR1 MDHEN, CDR2 SYDVKM. The CDR3 DNA reads TGTGCCAGCAGTACCGCCTCTAGCGGATACACCGGGGAGCTGTTTTTT. It is translated as CASSTASSGYTGELFF.

This clonotype appeared many times. The chain is built from TRBV7-3 and TRBJ1-1; D uncertain. This CDR3 is 13 amino acids long. Germline V gives CDR1 SGHTA, CDR2 FQGTGA. V gave up 2 bases and J gave up 2 bases, with 6 bases separating them. The chain's CDR3 is CASSLQPNTEAFF. The CDR3 DNA is TGTGCCAGCAGCTTACAACCCAACACTGAAGCTTTCTTT.